Sequencing of this T cell receptor beta chain was carried out in a study of blood T cell repertoires in COVID-19. Study context: Some COVID-19 samples were acute and others convalescent; all came from the United States, Italy and Spain. T cells, B-cell-depleted T cells, or PBMCs provided the cDNA or gDNA that served as material.

In the original analysis: Counts of nucleated cells, estimated from reference gene primer amplification, were obtained. The protocol was immunoSEQ multiplex PCR, while the TCRdb copy is restricted to in-frame clones and leaves out a portion. V and J calls and clone size are as listed in that table; D and trimming were resolved from the DNA. The sample contains 160,000 or so clones, 81% of which appear only once. CDR1 and CDR2 from the germline V gene are DFQATT and SNEGSKA (reference sequence). This CDR3 is built from 15 residues. V trimming: 3 bases; J trimming: 5 bases; junction bases outside the gene matches: 11.

The receptor was derived from a man in his sixties with active or convalescent COVID-19. Sequencing was done on a sample of peripheral blood. The chain combines TRBV20-1 with TRBJ2-5, with TRBD1 identical over 8 bases. CDR3 sequence: CSASRTGTPEETQYF. The DNA of the CDR3 is TGCAGTGCTAGTCGGACAGGGACCCCAGAGGAGACCCAGTACTTC.